This TCR beta chain was obtained from a study of blood T cells in healthy people across ages. Study outcomes and limitations: Age advanced and TCR beta diversity per million T cells fell, roughly linearly.

The use of a sample-barcoded 5' primer and a J-beta primer mix characterized a second PCR of roughly 6 to 11 cycles. Each TCR beta cDNA got a 12-nucleotide random molecular identifier. TCRdb reprocessed the 5' RACE reads via MiXCR and lists one record per CDR3 protein. This sample has over 450,000 distinct CDR3 sequences; approximately 25% occur once, and the top ten carry roughly 9%. As for this clonotype: What it binds is not known. Germline and junction disagree at one end, which may indicate a read error.

The sample was also linked to a second study, of T cells of mothers and their children.

The sequence was obtained from a boy younger than 18 in good health. The sequenced sample was blood.

The CDR3, as DNA: TGTGCCACCAGCAGAGATGGGGGCGTACGGGAGCGGTTCTTC. This sequence encodes CATSRDGGVRERFF. J is TRBJ2-1 and V is TRBV15; D could derive from TRBD1 or TRBD2 (6 bases each). CDR1 is LNHNV, CDR2 YYDKDF, per germline (reference sequence). The CDR3 runs to 14 residues.